These 26 T cell receptor beta chains were sequenced from one sample in a study of blood T cells in healthy people across ages. Sample-barcoded 5' priming and a J-beta primer mix drove a second PCR of roughly 7 to 11 cycles. One entry per CDR3 protein results from TCRdb running MiXCR on the 5' RACE reads. This sample yields 700,000 to 950,000 distinct CDR3 sequences, of which roughly 43% are seen a single time; roughly 20% belongs to the top ten. Sequencing was done on a sample of blood. These receptors were collected from a woman between 55 and 75 years old in good health.

J is TRBJ2-4 and V is TRBV7-2, with TRBD2 matching over 9 bases. With 0 bases clipped from V and 13 bases from J, the junction kept 19 bases outside the gene matches. The CDR3 runs 18 residues. Germline lookup yields CDR1 SGHTA and CDR2 FQGNSA. The chain's CDR3 is CASSLAPLAGPPEREQYF. The CDR3 region has the DNA TGTGCCAGCAGCTTAGCCCCTCTAGCGGGACCCCCGGAGCGAGAGCAGTACTTC. Variable domain in full (rest from reference TRBV7-2 and TRBJ2-4): GAGVSQSPSNKVTEKGKDVELRCDPISGHTALYWYRQSLGQGLEFLIYFQGNSAPDKSGLPSDRFSAERTGGSVSTLTIQRTQQEDSAVYLCASSLAPLAGPPEREQYFGAGTRLSVL.

The rearrangement uses TRBV5-1 and TRBJ2-7, with D possibly matching TRBD2 (6 bases). Trimming stripped 5 bases from V and 0 bases from J, with 12 bases between. The CDR3 totals 14 residues. CDR1 SGHRS and CDR2 YFSETQ come from the germline V gene. Here the CDR3 DNA reads TGCGCCAGCAGGGGGACTGGGACCTCCTACGAGCAGTACTTC. This codes for CASRGTGTSYEQYF.

This chain joins TRBV21-1 and TRBJ2-5; the DNA was not compared with TRBD1, the D call given in the table. The J call is doubtful: the DNA matches TRBJ2-7 better. TRBV21-1 is reported as a pseudogene. There are 16 residues in the CDR3. Here the CDR3 DNA reads TGTGCCAGCAGCAAACCGAAACCGGGACAGGGCTACGAGCAGTACTTC. Its protein is CASSKPKPGQGYEQYF.

As concerns this clonotype: A read error is possible here, since a much larger clone lies one base away. The chain carries TRBV20-1 and TRBJ2-3; 9 nucleotides align to TRBD2. V dropped 4 bases and J dropped 4; count of bases not matched to a gene: 9. Germline CDR1 DFQATT, CDR2 SNEGSKA (reference sequence). This CDR3 is built from 15 residues. This CDR3 reads CSATPAGGNSDTQYF. The CDR3 bases are TGCAGTGCTACCCCAGCGGGAGGAAATTCAGATACGCAGTATTTT.

This rearrangement joins TRBV7-2 to TRBJ2-7, with a weak D call TRBD1 (6 bases). Germline values: CDR1 SGHTA, CDR2 FQGNSA. The V end was cut by 4 bases, the J end by 2 bases, with 15 bases between. The CDR3 is 15 amino acids. Written as DNA, the CDR3 is TGTGCCAGCAGCTGGGGGCCATTGAACGCCTACGAGCAGTACTTC. It encodes CASSWGPLNAYEQYF.

In this sample, this clonotype turned up once. The gene calls are TRBV15 and TRBJ2-5; D remains ambiguous. V was shortened by 5 bases and J by 4 bases, with 8 bases between the two germline ends. This CDR3 is 12 amino acids long. The germline gives CDR1 LNHNV, CDR2 YYDKDF (reference sequence). The CDR3 loop is CATSLLLETQYF. The CDR3 DNA reads TGTGCCACCAGCCTCCTCTTAGAGACCCAGTACTTC.

The chain recombines TRBV5-1 with TRBJ2-1; 12 bases align to TRBD2. The germline CDR1 and CDR2 sequences are SGHRS and YFSETQ. V was clipped by 0 bases and J by 1 base; unmatched bases: 8. The CDR3 has 19 residues. This chain's CDR3 is CASSLETSGRIVSYNEQFF. CDR3 sequence (DNA): TGCGCCAGCAGCTTGGAGACTAGCGGGAGAATTGTTTCCTACAATGAGCAGTTCTTC.

As to this clonotype: This may arise from a read error, as a much more abundant clone is one base away. This CDR3 is CSVGRDRASCEQYF. The CDR3 nucleotides read TGCAGCGTTGGACGAGACAGGGCGTCCTGCGAGCAGTACTTC. The rearrangement joins TRBV29-1 to TRBJ2-7; 7 nucleotides match TRBD1. Germline CDR1 and CDR2: SQVTM and ANQGSEA. The CDR3 runs 14 residues.

V gene TRBV6-6 combines with J gene TRBJ1-1; no definite D call. There are 13 residues in the CDR3. V lost 7 bases and J 4 bases, leaving 13 bases between the germline ends. Germline-derived CDR1 and CDR2 are MNHNY and SVGAGI (reference sequence). The CDR3: CASTHTTRTEAFF. CDR3 DNA sequence: TGTGCCAGCACTCACACCACCCGCACTGAAGCTTTCTTT.

The gene calls are TRBV4-2 and TRBJ2-7, with D possibly being TRBD2 (5 bases). The closer fit of TRBJ2-5 to the DNA end suggests the J call may be wrong. The CDR3 covers 14 residues. Germline CDR1 and CDR2: LGHNA and YNFKEQ. The CDR3 bases are TGTGCCAGCAGCCAAGAAGTAGGGAGAGAGACCCAGTACTTC. Protein product: CASSQEVGRETQYF.

This clonotype came up a few times. This chain joins TRBV11-3 and TRBJ2-1; 8 bases align to TRBD2. This CDR3 is 14 amino acids long. The germline CDR1 and CDR2 sequences are SGHNT and YENEEA. Losses at the gene ends were 8 bases for V and 5 bases for J; bases not matched to a gene: 8. This CDR3 reads CASSPSGLNNEQFF. CDR3 coding DNA: TGTGCCAGCTCCCCTAGCGGGCTAAACAATGAGCAGTTCTTC.

The chain recombines TRBV11-1 with TRBJ2-2, with no clear D. From germline, CDR1 is SGHAT and CDR2 FQDESV (reference sequence). The V gene lost 5 bases and the J gene lost 1 base, with 8 bases spanning the gap. The CDR3 has 14 residues. CDR3: CASSQTVNTGELFF. CDR3 nucleotides: TGTGCCAGCAGCCAAACAGTGAACACCGGGGAGCTGTTTTTT.

The CDR3 sequence: CASPYLRSYEQYF. In nucleotides, the CDR3 is TGTGCCAGCCCATACCTCAGGAGCTACGAGCAGTACTTC. V usage is TRBV21-1 and J usage is TRBJ2-7. TRBV21-1 is assigned pseudogene status. The CDR3 sequence is 13 residues long.

This clonotype was counted a few times. The chain recombines TRBV10-1 with TRBJ2-7; 10 bases map to TRBD1. The CDR3 extends over 15 amino acids. After removal of 7 bases from V and 0 bases from J, the junction contained 6 bases not matched to a gene. In germline, CDR1 is WNHNN, CDR2 SYGVQD (reference sequence). The CDR3 sequence is CASNQTGGPSYEQYF. For the CDR3, the DNA is TGCGCCAGCAACCAGACAGGGGGCCCCTCCTACGAGCAGTACTTC.

This clonotype was counted a few times. The chain combines TRBV5-4 with TRBJ2-3; no definite D call. Looked up from germline, CDR1 is SGHNT and CDR2 is YYREEE (reference sequence). This CDR3 has 13 residues. With 1 base removed from V and 0 bases from J, the gap between germline ends came to 3 bases. The CDR3 coding sequence is TGTGCCAGCAGCTTGTTTAGCACAGATACGCAGTATTTT. It specifies CASSLFSTDTQYF.

The chain combines TRBV7-9 with TRBJ2-5; 7 nucleotides agree with TRBD2. Germline assignment: CDR1 SEHNR and CDR2 FQNEAQ (reference sequence). V shed 1 base and J 4 bases; nucleotides not matched to a gene: 6. The CDR3 is 15 amino acids. The CDR3 reads CASSLGELAIETQYF. CDR3 sequence (DNA): TGTGCCAGCAGCTTAGGGGAACTAGCGATAGAGACCCAGTACTTC.

This clonotype was picked up a small number of times. This rearrangement joins TRBV11-2 to TRBJ2-1; TRBD2 matches 11 bases. The germline V gene has CDR1 SGHAT and CDR2 FQNNGV. This CDR3 comprises 16 residues. V shed 4 bases, J shed 7 bases, and the junction held 9 bases outside the gene matches. CDR3: CASSSISGGAGNEQFF. The DNA for the CDR3 is TGTGCCAGCAGCTCTATTAGCGGGGGGGCCGGGAATGAGCAGTTCTTC.

The chain is built from TRBV20-1 and TRBJ1-2; no definite D call. Trimming left V 5 bases short and J 0 bases short, with 7 bases between. Per the germline V gene, CDR1 is DFQATT and CDR2 is SNEGSKA (reference sequence). The CDR3 is 12 amino acids. The CDR3 region is CSAPVANYGYTF. In nucleotides, the CDR3 is TGCAGTGCTCCTGTAGCTAACTATGGCTACACCTTC.

For this clonotype: Its ends do not fully match the called genes, so a read error is possible. The J gene is TRBJ2-5, the V gene TRBV5-6; D remains unclear. This CDR3 spans 15 amino acids. Germline V CDR1 and CDR2: SGHDT, YYEEEE. The CDR3 nucleotides read TGTGTCAGCAGCTTGAAATCGAACTTCCAAGAGACCCAGTACTTC. Protein sequence: CVSSLKSNFQETQYF.

V usage is TRBV7-2 and J usage is TRBJ2-7, with a possible D match to TRBD1 (6 bases). The CDR3 contains 15 residues. CDR1 and CDR2 from the germline V gene are SGHTA and FQGNSA. The germline V and J ends were trimmed by 1 base and 0 bases, with 10 bases remaining between them. In DNA form, the CDR3 reads TGTGCCAGCAGCTTAGGACAGGCCTTCTCCTACGAGCAGTACTTC. Protein product: CASSLGQAFSYEQYF.

The V gene is TRBV29-1, the J gene TRBJ1-5; TRBD1 aligns across 8 bases. Trimming took 4 bases from V and 4 from J; bases not matched to a gene: 3. Germline CDR1 SQVTM, CDR2 ANQGSEA. The CDR3 runs to 13 residues. The CDR3 region has the DNA TGCAGCGTTGTGGGACAGGAGAATCAGCCCCAGCATTTT. Translation: CSVVGQENQPQHF.

This rearrangement joins TRBV30 to TRBJ2-4; TRBD1 matches at 7 bases. J lost 1 base, V lost 5 bases, and 5 bases had no gene match. This CDR3 region has 14 residues. Germline CDR1 is GTSNPN and CDR2 is SVGIG (reference sequence). The chain's CDR3 is CAWETGLAKNIQYF. The DNA for the CDR3 is TGTGCCTGGGAGACAGGGTTGGCCAAAAACATTCAGTACTTC.

The chain uses TRBV6-2 or TRBV6-3 and TRBJ2-1, with TRBD1 matching 9 bases. The DNA matches TRBJ2-7 better at its end, which makes the J call doubtful. Germline V gives CDR1 MNHEY, CDR2 SVGEGT. The CDR3 has 15 residues. CDR3 coding DNA: TGTGCCAGCAACTGGGACAGGGCCTCCTACAATGAGCAGTACTTC. This sequence encodes CASNWDRASYNEQYF.

The CDR3 region is CSARGVRAGTRETYTQYF. Here the CDR3 DNA reads TGCAGTGCTAGAGGCGTTAGGGCCGGGACTAGGGAAACCTATACGCAGTATTTT. The chain recombines TRBV20-1 with TRBJ2-3, with TRBD2 identical over 8 bases. Per the germline V gene, CDR1 is DFQATT and CDR2 is SNEGSKA (reference sequence). The CDR3 is made up of 18 amino acids. The trim removed 1 base at V and 7 bases at J, leaving 19 bases unmatched.

The rearrangement uses TRBV29-1 and TRBJ1-1; D is possibly TRBD1 (5 bases). Trimming removed 6 bases at V and 5 bases at J, with 22 bases between. The CDR3 totals 15 residues. The germline CDR1 and CDR2 sequences are SQVTM and ANQGSEA. The CDR3 here is CSVKPVAGPGTEAFF. Here the CDR3 DNA reads TGCAGCGTCAAACCGGTTGCAGGGCCGGGGACTGAAGCTTTCTTT.

This clonotype was detected only a few times. The chain has TRBV21-1 and TRBJ1-6; the D call TRBD1 from the table was never checked on the DNA. TRBV21-1 is noted as a pseudogene. The CDR3 totals 17 residues. The DNA of the CDR3 is TGTGCCAGCAGCACACAGGTCGGGGGACGCTATAATTCACCCCTCCACTTT. It yields the protein CASSTQVGGRYNSPLHF.